One sample yielded the 24 T cell receptor beta chains listed below, sequenced in a study of blood T cell repertoires in COVID-19. Clones were read by immunoSEQ multiplex PCR, and TCRdb kept only the in-frame ones, dropping some. Of some 170,000 clones in the sample, around 85% were seen once. Sequencing used peripheral blood. All receptors come from an older woman with acute or convalescent COVID-19.

The chain combines TRBV5-4 with TRBJ1-1; possible D gene TRBD1, 6 bases. The CDR3 runs to 16 residues. Germline lookup yields CDR1 SGHNT and CDR2 YYREEE (reference sequence). The V end lost 3 bases, the J end lost 0 bases, and 15 bases lay between the germline ends. CDR3 in amino acids: CASSSRGLGLNTEAFF. CDR3 bases: TGTGCCAGCAGCTCCAGGGGCCTAGGCTTGAACACTGAAGCTTTCTTT.

V usage is TRBV19 and J usage is TRBJ1-3; D is unclear. CDR3 length: 14 amino acids. V lost 6 bases, J lost 3 bases, and 12 bases lay in between. CDR1 and CDR2 from the germline V gene are LNHDA and SQIVND (reference sequence). The CDR3 here is CASRRGFYGNTIYF. The CDR3 region has the DNA TGTGCCAGTAGACGAGGGTTTTATGGAAACACCATATATTTT. Together with reference TRBV19 and TRBJ1-3, the CDR3 gives the full variable domain: DGGITQSPKYLFRKEGQNVTLSCEQNLNHDAMYWYRQDPGQGLRLIYYSQIVNDFQKGDIAEGYSVSREKKESFPLTVTSAQKNPTAFYLCASRRGFYGNTIYFGEGSWLTVV.

V usage is TRBV7-6 and J usage is TRBJ1-1; TRBD1 agrees at 7 bases. There are 14 residues in the CDR3. V trimming: 2 bases; J trimming: 6 bases; junction bases outside the gene matches: 6. Germline values: CDR1 SGHVS, CDR2 FNYEAQ. CDR3 residues: CASSLRAGGPEAFF. For the CDR3, the DNA is TGTGCCAGCAGCTTAAGGGCAGGGGGTCCTGAAGCTTTCTTT.

This clone was seen once. The genes are TRBV6-6 and TRBJ1-1; D remains unclear. This CDR3 has 12 residues. Trimming took off 2 bases at V and 4 bases at J, with 5 bases between the two ends. Germline CDR1 reads MNHNY; CDR2 reads SVGAGI (reference sequence). CDR3 region: CASSYLSTEAFF. Here the CDR3 DNA reads TGTGCCAGCAGTTACCTTAGCACTGAAGCTTTCTTT.

This chain joins TRBV4-1 and TRBJ2-7, with 12 bases that match TRBD2. Germline-derived CDR1 and CDR2 are MGHRA and YSYEKL. The CDR3 sequence is 15 residues long. V gave up 1 base and J gave up 4 bases; unmatched junction bases: 2. The CDR3 protein is CASSQGGTSGYEQYF. The DNA of the CDR3 is TGCGCCAGCAGCCAAGGGGGGACTAGCGGGTACGAGCAGTACTTC.

The chain joins TRBV6-1 to TRBJ2-7, with D unclear. The V end was cut by 1 base, the J end by 5 bases, with 15 bases between. The length of the CDR3 is 15 residues. Germline-derived CDR1 and CDR2 are MNHNS and SASEGT. The CDR3 here is CASSEGSRRRHEQYF. DNA of the CDR3: TGTGCCAGCAGTGAAGGGAGCCGCAGAAGGCACGAGCAGTACTTC.

V usage is TRBV4-1 and J usage is TRBJ2-4; D is perhaps TRBD2 (6 bases). CDR1 and CDR2 from the germline V gene are MGHRA and YSYEKL. CDR3 length equals 15 residues. Trimming removed 3 bases from V and 3 bases from J, with 12 bases in between. The CDR3: CASSHPGEVKNIQYF. The CDR3 DNA reads TGCGCCAGCAGCCATCCGGGGGAGGTCAAAAACATTCAGTACTTC.

This clone came up once. V gene TRBV27 combines with J gene TRBJ2-1, with TRBD2 matching over 13 bases. Trimming took 5 bases from V and 4 from J; bases not matched to a gene: 5. The germline V gene has CDR1 MNHEY and CDR2 SMNVEV (reference sequence). This CDR3 region has 16 residues. In DNA form, the CDR3 reads TGTGCCAGCAGTACAGGGACTAGCGGGATTTACAATGAGCAGTTCTTC. Its protein is CASSTGTSGIYNEQFF.

The chain is built from TRBV9 and TRBJ2-3; no firm D call. The CDR3 totals 15 residues. V lost 0 bases and J lost 3, with 11 bases in between. Germline CDR1 SGDLS, CDR2 YYNGEE. This CDR3 is CASSVAAGITDTQYF. In DNA, the CDR3 is TGTGCCAGCAGCGTAGCTGCTGGCATAACAGATACGCAGTATTTT.

The chain links TRBV10-3 to TRBJ1-1; 7 bases are shared with TRBD1. Germline V gene data show CDR1 as ENHRY and CDR2 as SYGVKD. This CDR3 comprises 17 residues. Unmatched junction bases numbered 12, after V lost 2 bases and J lost 3 bases. The CDR3 spells CAISERARDRDHTEAFF. The CDR3 nucleotides are TGTGCCATCAGTGAGAGGGCCCGAGACAGGGACCACACTGAAGCTTTCTTT.

V and J are TRBV29-1 and TRBJ2-3, with TRBD2 matching over 15 bases. After removal of 6 bases from V and 5 bases from J, the junction contained 6 bases not matched to a gene. The CDR3 covers 15 residues. Per germline, CDR1 SQVTM and CDR2 ANQGSEA. CDR3 in DNA: TGCAGCGTCCGGGGACTAGCGGGAGGTGTAGATACGCAGTATTTT. It specifies CSVRGLAGGVDTQYF.

The rearrangement uses TRBV6-5 and TRBJ1-4, with D perhaps TRBD1 (6 bases). The CDR3 is 15 residues long. Trimming stripped 6 bases from V and 0 bases from J, with 11 bases between. Germline-derived CDR1 and CDR2 are MNHEY and SVGAGI. This chain's CDR3 is CASRAEGATNEKLFF. For the CDR3, the DNA is TGTGCCAGCAGAGCAGAGGGGGCAACTAATGAAAAACTGTTTTTT.

The gene calls are TRBV3-1 (or the pseudogene TRBV3-2) and TRBJ2-1, with TRBD2 matching over 12 bases. The CDR3 spans 18 residues. CDR1 and CDR2 from the germline V gene are LGHDT and YNNKEL (reference sequence). V shed 4 bases and J 4 bases; nucleotides not matched to a gene: 11. The CDR3, as DNA: TGTGCCAGCAGCCCCTGGACAGGGGGACTAGCGGGTTACAATGAGCAGTTCTTC. It translates to CASSPWTGGLAGYNEQFF.

The chain combines TRBV2 with TRBJ2-5; 9 bases map to TRBD1. This CDR3 is 15 amino acids long. J lost 5 bases, V lost 2 bases, and 6 bases had no gene match. Germline V lookup: CDR1 SNHLY, CDR2 FYNNEI. The CDR3 spells CASSEWGTGRETQYF. The CDR3 DNA is TGTGCCAGCAGTGAATGGGGGACAGGGCGGGAGACCCAGTACTTC.

The genes are TRBV24-1 and TRBJ2-7, with 9 bases lining up with TRBD2. J gave up 4 bases and V 8 bases, and 17 bases lay outside the gene matches. The V gene's germline CDR1 is KGHDR and CDR2 SFDVKD. The CDR3 spans 17 residues. This CDR3 reads CATITERGAGGWYEQYV. CDR3 nucleotide sequence: TGTGCCACCATAACCGAAAGGGGAGCGGGAGGATGGTACGAGCAGTACGTC.

The chain couples TRBV7-3 to TRBJ1-6; D ambiguous. The CDR3 length is 13 residues. V shed 2 bases and J shed 7 bases, with 6 bases lying between them. CDR1 and CDR2 from the germline V gene are SGHTA and FQGTGA. The CDR3 DNA sequence: TGTGCCAGCAGCTTAGGCAGGAATTCACCCCTCCACTTT. Its translation is CASSLGRNSPLHF.

This chain connects TRBV28 to TRBJ1-5; D gene unclear. V shed 3 bases and J shed 2 bases, with 5 bases lying between them. CDR1 is MDHEN and CDR2 is SYDVKM in the germline V gene. The CDR3 covers 13 residues. This CDR3 is CASSFSGNQPQHF. CDR3 DNA: TGTGCCAGCAGTTTCTCGGGCAATCAGCCCCAGCATTTT.

CDR3 sequence (DNA): TGTGCCGCCTTGGGACAGGGGCGCAATCAGCCCCAGCATTTT. As protein: CAALGQGRNQPQHF. The chain links TRBV6-6 to TRBJ1-5; 10 positions match TRBD1. V shed 11 bases, J shed 2 bases, and the junction held 6 bases outside the gene matches. The CDR3 extends over 14 amino acids. The germline V gene has CDR1 MNHNY and CDR2 SVGAGI (reference sequence).

This chain connects TRBV30 to TRBJ1-2; 7 positions match TRBD1. The CDR3 is 15 amino acids. J was trimmed by 4 bases and V by 0 bases; bases with no gene match: 8. Germline V gene sequence: CDR1 GTSNPN, CDR2 SVGIG (reference sequence). CDR3 loop: CAWSVEGARPYGYTF. Written as DNA, the CDR3 is TGTGCCTGGAGTGTGGAGGGGGCGCGCCCCTATGGCTACACCTTC. The full variable domain, in which reference TRBV30 and TRBJ1-2 provide the parts outside the CDR3, is SQTIHQWPATLVQPVGSPLSLECTVEGTSNPNLYWYRQAAGRGLQLLFYSVGIGQISSEVPQNLSASRPQDRQFILSSKKLLLSDSGFYLCAWSVEGARPYGYTFGSGTRLTVV.

The CDR3 protein is CAWSKGAGNTIYF. Written as DNA, the CDR3 is TGTGCCTGGAGCAAGGGGGCTGGAAACACCATATATTTT. The genes are TRBV30 and TRBJ1-3, with D tentatively TRBD1 (6 bases). The ends were cut back, 3 bases at V and 2 bases at J, with 8 bases in the middle. The CDR3 is 13 amino acids. CDR1 and CDR2 (germline): GTSNPN, SVGIG (reference sequence). The complete variable domain, with remaining parts taken from reference TRBV30 and TRBJ1-3, reads SQTIHQWPATLVQPVGSPLSLECTVEGTSNPNLYWYRQAAGRGLQLLFYSVGIGQISSEVPQNLSASRPQDRQFILSSKKLLLSDSGFYLCAWSKGAGNTIYFGEGSWLTVV.

This chain uses TRBV11-2 with TRBJ1-1, with D unresolved. Germline CDR1 is SGHAT and CDR2 is FQNNGV. The V and J ends lost 5 bases and 7 bases respectively, with 14 bases between them. The CDR3 loop spans 13 amino acids. The CDR3: CASSPRLWVEAFF. The CDR3 DNA follows: TGTGCCAGCAGCCCACGACTCTGGGTTGAAGCTTTCTTT.

This chain uses TRBV30 with TRBJ1-5; D perhaps matches TRBD1 (5 bases). The CDR3 contains 13 residues. V was trimmed by 2 bases and J by 5 bases, leaving 10 bases between them. CDR1 is GTSNPN, CDR2 SVGIG, per germline (reference sequence). This chain's CDR3 is CAWSPRTHQPQHF. CDR3 coding DNA: TGTGCCTGGAGTCCCCGGACACATCAGCCCCAGCATTTT.

This chain uses TRBV28 with TRBJ1-2; a weak D match, TRBD1 (6 bases). CDR3 size: 13 residues. The V end lost 3 bases, the J end lost 4 bases, and 9 bases lay between the germline ends. Germline V lookup: CDR1 MDHEN, CDR2 SYDVKM. Here the CDR3 DNA reads TGTGCCAGCAGTTTTCTGGACAGCTATGGCTACACCTTC. Amino acids: CASSFLDSYGYTF.

The genes are TRBV6-6 and TRBJ1-1; D unresolved. Trimming took 5 bases from V and 4 from J, leaving 11 bases between them. Germline V gene sequence: CDR1 MNHNY, CDR2 SVGAGI (reference sequence). This CDR3 is built from 13 residues. CDR3 amino acids: CASSLGGITEAFF. CDR3 nucleotide sequence: TGTGCCAGCAGTCTAGGAGGAATCACTGAAGCTTTCTTT.